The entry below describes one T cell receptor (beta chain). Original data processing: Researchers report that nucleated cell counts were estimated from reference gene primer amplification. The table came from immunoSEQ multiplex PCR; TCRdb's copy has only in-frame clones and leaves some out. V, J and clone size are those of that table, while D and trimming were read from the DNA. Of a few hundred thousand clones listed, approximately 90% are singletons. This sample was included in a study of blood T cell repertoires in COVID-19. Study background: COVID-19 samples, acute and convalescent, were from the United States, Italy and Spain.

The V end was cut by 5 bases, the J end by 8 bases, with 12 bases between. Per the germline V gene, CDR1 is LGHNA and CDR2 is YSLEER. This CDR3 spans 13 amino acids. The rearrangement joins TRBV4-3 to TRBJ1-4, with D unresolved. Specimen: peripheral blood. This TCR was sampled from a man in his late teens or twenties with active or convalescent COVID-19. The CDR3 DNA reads TGCGCCAGCAGCGCCCAAAGCAACGAAAAACTGTTTTTT. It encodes CASSAQSNEKLFF.